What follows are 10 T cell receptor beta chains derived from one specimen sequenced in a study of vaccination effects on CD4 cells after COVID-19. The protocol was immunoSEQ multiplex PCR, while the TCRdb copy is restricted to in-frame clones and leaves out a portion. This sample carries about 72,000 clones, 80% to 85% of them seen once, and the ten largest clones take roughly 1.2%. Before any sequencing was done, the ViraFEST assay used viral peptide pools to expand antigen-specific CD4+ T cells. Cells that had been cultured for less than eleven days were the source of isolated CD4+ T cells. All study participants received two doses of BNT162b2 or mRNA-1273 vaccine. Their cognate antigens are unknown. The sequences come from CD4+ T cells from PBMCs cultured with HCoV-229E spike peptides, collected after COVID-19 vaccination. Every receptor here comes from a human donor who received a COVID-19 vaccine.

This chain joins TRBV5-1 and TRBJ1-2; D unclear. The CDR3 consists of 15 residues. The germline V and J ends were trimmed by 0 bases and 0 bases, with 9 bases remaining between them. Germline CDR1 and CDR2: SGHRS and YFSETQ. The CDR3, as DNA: TGCGCCAGCAGCTTGGGACCGAAAGCTAACTATGGCTACACCTTC. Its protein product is CASSLGPKANYGYTF.

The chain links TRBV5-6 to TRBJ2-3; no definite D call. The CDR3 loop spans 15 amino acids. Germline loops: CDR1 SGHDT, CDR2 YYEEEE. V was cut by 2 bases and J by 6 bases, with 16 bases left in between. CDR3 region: CASSFPNSFPDTQYF. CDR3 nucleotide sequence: TGTGCCAGCAGCTTCCCTAACTCCTTTCCCGATACGCAGTATTTT.

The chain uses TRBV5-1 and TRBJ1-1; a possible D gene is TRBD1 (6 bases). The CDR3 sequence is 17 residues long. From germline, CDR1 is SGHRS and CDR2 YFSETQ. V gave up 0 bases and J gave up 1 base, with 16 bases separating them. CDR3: CASSLAAGASRNTEAFF. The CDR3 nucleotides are TGCGCCAGCAGCTTGGCGGCGGGGGCATCTCGGAACACTGAAGCTTTCTTT.

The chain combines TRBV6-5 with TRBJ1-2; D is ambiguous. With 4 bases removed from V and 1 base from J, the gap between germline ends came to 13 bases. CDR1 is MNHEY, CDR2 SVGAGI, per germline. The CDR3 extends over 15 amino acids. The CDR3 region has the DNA TGTGCCAGCAGTTTCCGACCGACCGTTAACTATGGCTACACCTTC. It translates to CASSFRPTVNYGYTF.

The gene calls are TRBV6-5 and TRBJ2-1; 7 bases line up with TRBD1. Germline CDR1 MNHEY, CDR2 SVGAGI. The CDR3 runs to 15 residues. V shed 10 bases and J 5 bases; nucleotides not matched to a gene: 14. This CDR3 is CATQPGGSGNNEQFF. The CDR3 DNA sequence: TGTGCCACTCAGCCAGGGGGTTCGGGGAACAATGAGCAGTTCTTC.

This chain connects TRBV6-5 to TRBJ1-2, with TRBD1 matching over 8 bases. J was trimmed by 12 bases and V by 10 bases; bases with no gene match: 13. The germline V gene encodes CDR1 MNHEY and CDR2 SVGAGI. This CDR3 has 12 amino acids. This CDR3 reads CATAASDRANTF. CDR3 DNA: TGTGCCACTGCCGCCTCGGACAGGGCGAACACCTTC.

CDR3 sequence reads: CASTLQGRSGANVLTF. DNA for the CDR3: TGTGCCAGCACCTTACAGGGCCGCTCTGGGGCCAACGTCCTGACTTTC. The J gene is TRBJ2-6, the V gene TRBV2, with D possibly matching TRBD1 (6 bases). This CDR3 has 16 residues. The ends were cut back, 7 bases at V and 0 bases at J, with 13 bases in the middle. Germline CDR1 and CDR2: SNHLY and FYNNEI.

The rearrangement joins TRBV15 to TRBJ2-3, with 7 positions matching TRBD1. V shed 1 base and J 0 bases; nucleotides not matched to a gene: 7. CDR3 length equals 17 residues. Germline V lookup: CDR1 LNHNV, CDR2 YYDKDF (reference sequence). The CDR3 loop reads CATSRVQGLGSTDTQYF. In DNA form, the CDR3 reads TGTGCCACCAGCAGAGTACAGGGGTTAGGTAGCACAGATACGCAGTATTTT.

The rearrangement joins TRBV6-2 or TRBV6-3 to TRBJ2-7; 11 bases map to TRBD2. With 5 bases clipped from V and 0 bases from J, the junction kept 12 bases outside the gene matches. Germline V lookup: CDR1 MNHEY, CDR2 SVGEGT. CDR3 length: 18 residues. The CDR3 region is CASSPRLAGGSSSYEQYV. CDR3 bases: TGTGCCAGCAGTCCCCGCCTAGCGGGGGGTTCAAGCTCCTACGAGCAGTACGTC.

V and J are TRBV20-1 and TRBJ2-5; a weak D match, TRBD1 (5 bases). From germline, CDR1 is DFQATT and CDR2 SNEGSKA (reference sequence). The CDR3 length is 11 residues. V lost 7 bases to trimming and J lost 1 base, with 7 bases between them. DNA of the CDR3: TGCAGTGGGGGCATCCAAGAGACCCAGTACTTC. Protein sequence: CSGGIQETQYF.